The next 6 T cell receptor beta chains were all read from a single sample in a study of cytomegalovirus exposure and HLA in healthy donors (dated by TCRdb to about 2017). Library prep was done by the immunoSEQ multiplex PCR assay. A mixture of 60 forward primers for TCR Vbeta segments and 13 reverse primers for TCR Jbeta segments was used in the multiplex PCR. Not all clones reach the TCRdb copy of this immuneACCESS table, which keeps in-frame sequences only. Checked studies attribute under half of the gap to unresolved V genes and leave the rest unexplained. The sample data list around 140,000 clones, and about 70% of these were observed just once. The ten largest clonotypes hold about 2.6% of the sample. The specimen was PBMCs. The receptors derive from a middle-aged woman in good health and CMV-seronegative.

V gene TRBV18 combines with J gene TRBJ2-2; 9 nucleotides align to TRBD1. The germline V gene encodes CDR1 KGHSH and CDR2 LQKENI. The CDR3 spans 13 residues. With 8 bases clipped from V and 6 bases from J, the junction kept 4 bases outside the gene matches. CDR3 sequence reads: CASAGQGAGELFF. The CDR3 DNA reads TGTGCCAGCGCGGGACAGGGAGCCGGGGAGCTGTTTTTT.

The chain has TRBV7-8 and TRBJ1-2; maybe TRBD1 (5 bases). V shed 4 bases and J shed 4 bases, with 10 bases lying between them. The CDR3 covers 13 residues. In germline, CDR1 is SGHVS, CDR2 FQNEAQ. The CDR3 nucleotides read TGTGCCAGCAGCTCCACAGGCTCCTATGGCTACACCTTC. This gives the protein CASSSTGSYGYTF.

This chain uses TRBV6-5 with TRBJ1-2, with TRBD1 identical over 7 bases. From germline, CDR1 is MNHEY and CDR2 SVGAGI. CDR3 length equals 13 residues. With 2 bases clipped from V and 8 bases from J, the junction kept 5 bases outside the gene matches. In nucleotides, the CDR3 is TGTGCCAGCAGTTACCAAGGGGGCAGCGGCTACACCTTC. It translates to CASSYQGGSGYTF.

The V call is TRBV7-6, the J call TRBJ1-1; TRBD1 is a possible D gene (6 bases). The CDR3 sequence is 16 residues long. V lost 0 bases to trimming and J lost 3 bases, with 14 bases between them. CDR1 is SGHVS, CDR2 FNYEAQ, per germline. The CDR3 DNA reads as TGTGCCAGCAGCTTAGCGCGAGCAGGGGCTGACACTGAAGCTTTCTTT. It is translated as CASSLARAGADTEAFF.

The rearrangement uses TRBV6-5 and TRBJ2-7; 9 bases match TRBD1. CDR1 MNHEY and CDR2 SVGAGI come from the germline V gene. V lost 6 bases and J lost 0; bases outside the gene matches: 6. This CDR3 contains 15 residues. The CDR3 protein is CASRMTGGDSYEQYF. The CDR3 DNA follows: TGTGCCAGCAGGATGACAGGGGGGGACTCCTACGAGCAGTACTTC.

This clone was observed a handful of times. The chain employs TRBV10-1 and TRBJ2-2, with no clear D. The V gene's germline CDR1 is WNHNN and CDR2 SYGVQD (reference sequence). The CDR3 sequence is 16 residues long. The V gene lost 3 bases and the J gene lost 4 bases, with 15 bases spanning the gap. CDR3 sequence reads: CASSDSRLIATGELFF. CDR3 sequence (DNA): TGCGCCAGCAGTGACTCCCGCCTTATAGCCACCGGGGAGCTGTTTTTT.